Listed here are 3 T cell receptor beta chains from one sample, sequenced in a study of T-cell memory formation after mild COVID-19. TCRdb re-called the 5' RACE reads with MiXCR, one entry per CDR3 protein. The data hold 100,000 to 120,000 distinct CDR3 sequences, with 20% to 25% observed a single time. The sequenced sample was PBMCs or a T cell subset sorted from them (not recorded which). The receptors shown here come from a man aged 18 to 30 who had mild COVID-19 (a few samples of this study predate the infection). Cell type and time point are not known.

The chain has TRBV28 and TRBJ1-1; TRBD1 agrees at 8 bases. This CDR3 is 15 amino acids long. CDR1 is MDHEN and CDR2 is SYDVKM in the germline V gene. After removal of 6 bases from V and 0 bases from J, the junction contained 6 bases not matched to a gene. The CDR3 nucleotides are TGTGCCAGCAGCCGAATGACAGGGGTGAACACTGAAGCTTTCTTT. Translated: CASSRMTGVNTEAFF.

J is TRBJ2-5 and V is TRBV19, with 7 positions matching TRBD1. The CDR3 loop spans 17 amino acids. Per germline, CDR1 LNHDA and CDR2 SQIVND (reference sequence). With V trimmed by 3 bases and J by 1 base, 11 bases remained unmatched. The CDR3 region is CASSIPNRGALQETQYF. CDR3 bases: TGTGCCAGTAGTATCCCCAACAGGGGTGCCCTCCAAGAGACCCAGTACTTC.

The J gene is TRBJ1-1, the V gene TRBV6-2 or TRBV6-3, with D perhaps TRBD1 (5 bases). Germline V lookup: CDR1 MNHEY, CDR2 SVGEGT. This CDR3 has 19 amino acids. Trimming left V 0 bases short and J 0 bases short, with 20 bases between. The CDR3 region is CASSYSSSPRWGMNTEAFF. The CDR3 bases are TGTGCCAGCAGTTACTCGTCAAGTCCACGCTGGGGGATGAACACTGAAGCTTTCTTT.